These 24 T cell receptor beta chains were sequenced from one sample in a study of T cell repertoires in cytomegalovirus infection. TCRdb recomputed calls from the reads with MiXCR, one row per CDR3 protein. This table has some 700,000 distinct CDR3 sequences, 30% to 35% appearing once. The antigens these receptors bind are not known. Source: cultured PBMCs, taken from culture after CMV antigen stimulation. The origin of the receptors is a human donor in good health (CMV status not recorded). Some clones in this sample may be carry-over from other donors' samples.

A few counts support this clonotype. The chain employs TRBV6-1 and TRBJ1-4; possibly TRBD1 for D (6 bases). CDR1 is MNHNS, CDR2 SASEGT, per germline. This CDR3 is built from 14 residues. Between the trimmed V and J ends, which lost 2 bases and 4 bases, there was a span of 8 bases. CDR3 nucleotides: TGTGCCAGCAGTGAACAGGGGCGTAATGAAAAACTGTTTTTT. It encodes CASSEQGRNEKLFF.

This clonotype has ten or more counts. V gene TRBV7-2 combines with J gene TRBJ1-3; TRBD1 might be the D (5 bases). V lost 2 bases and J lost 0, with 8 bases in between. Germline V gene lookup returns CDR1 SGHTA and CDR2 FQGNSA. The CDR3 has 15 residues. The CDR3 DNA is TGTGCCAGCAGCTTACAGGGTTACTCTGGAAACACCATATATTTT. Translating gives CASSLQGYSGNTIYF.

The chain is built from TRBV7-8 and TRBJ1-2; the match to TRBD1 covers 9 bases. Trimming cost V 8 bases and J 6 bases; bases outside gene matches: 4. CDR3 size: 12 residues. Germline lookup yields CDR1 SGHVS and CDR2 FQNEAQ. CDR3 loop: CASGQGRDGYTF. The CDR3 DNA sequence: TGTGCCAGCGGACAGGGGCGAGATGGCTACACCTTC.

This clonotype was counted a few times. The rearrangement joins TRBV10-3 to TRBJ1-1, with D maybe TRBD1 (6 bases). This CDR3 contains 15 residues. Germline values: CDR1 ENHRY, CDR2 SYGVKD. V was trimmed by 5 bases and J by 1 base, leaving 14 bases between them. CDR3 nucleotides: TGTGCCATCAGTTCCTACGGACAGCCGAACACTGAAGCTTTCTTT. This codes for CAISSYGQPNTEAFF.

This clonotype was recorded many times. The DNA of the CDR3 is TGTGCCAGCAGCTCACAGGGTTACACTGAAGCTTTCTTT. Translated, it gives CASSSQGYTEAFF. The chain carries TRBV7-2 and TRBJ1-1, with D possibly TRBD1 on 6 matching bases. The ends were cut back, 4 bases at V and 3 bases at J, with 9 bases in the middle. The V gene's germline CDR1 is SGHTA and CDR2 FQGNSA. The CDR3 spans 13 residues.

The chain links TRBV5-1 to TRBJ1-1, with 7 bases matching TRBD1. The germline V gene has CDR1 SGHRS and CDR2 YFSETQ. The CDR3 is 14 residues long. After removal of 4 bases from V and 5 bases from J, the junction contained 8 bases not matched to a gene. CDR3 DNA: TGCGCCAGCAGCCTTACAGGGGTCGGTACTGAAGCTTTCTTT. It translates to CASSLTGVGTEAFF.

The chain employs TRBV7-2 and TRBJ2-2, with a tentative D call TRBD1 (6 bases). The germline CDR1 and CDR2 sequences are SGHTA and FQGNSA. Trimming stripped 3 bases from V and 7 bases from J, with 18 bases between. The CDR3 covers 16 residues. CDR3 nucleotide sequence: TGTGCCAGCAGCTTGGGACCCCTAGGGGGTGGCGGGGAGCTGTTTTTT. Protein product: CASSLGPLGGGGELFF.

In its sample, this clonotype was seen a few times. The rearrangement uses TRBV28 and TRBJ2-5; D call uncertain. Germline V lookup: CDR1 MDHEN, CDR2 SYDVKM. This CDR3 contains 15 residues. Between the trimmed V and J ends, which lost 5 bases and 5 bases, there was a span of 18 bases. In DNA form, the CDR3 reads TGTGCCAGCAGTCCCCCGCGCGGTCGAACGGAGACCCAGTACTTC. It translates to CASSPPRGRTETQYF. The whole variable domain, filled in from reference TRBV28 and TRBJ2-5, reads DVKVTQSSRYLVKRTGEKVFLECVQDMDHENMFWYRQDPGLGLRLIYFSYDVKMKEKGDIPEGYSVSREKKERFSLILESASTNQTSMYLCASSPPRGRTETQYFGPGTRLLVL.

The gene calls are TRBV6-1 and TRBJ2-5; TRBD1 agrees at 8 bases. J was trimmed by 5 bases and V by 5 bases; bases with no gene match: 10. The CDR3 extends over 15 amino acids. The germline V gene encodes CDR1 MNHNS and CDR2 SASEGT. In nucleotides, the CDR3 is TGTGCCAGCAGTTCCCTCCGCACAGGGGGGGAGACCCAGTACTTC. Translated: CASSSLRTGGETQYF.

The chain uses TRBV10-2 and TRBJ2-7; 11 positions match TRBD2. This CDR3 has 17 residues. V lost 1 base to trimming and J lost 4 bases; unmatched junction nucleotides: 9. CDR1 and CDR2 from the germline V gene are WSHSY and SAAADI. CDR3: CASSEWGSSGRSYEQYF. The DNA for the CDR3 is TGCGCCAGCAGTGAGTGGGGGTCTAGCGGGAGGTCGTACGAGCAGTACTTC.

The rearrangement uses TRBV4-3 and TRBJ2-2; D perhaps matches TRBD1 (7 bases). The germline CDR1 and CDR2 sequences are LGHNA and YSLEER. V dropped 0 bases and J dropped 2 bases, with 16 bases sitting between them. The CDR3 covers 18 residues. The CDR3 bases are TGCGCCAGCAGCCAAGAGAGGGGGGCAGGGGGAAACACCGGGGAGCTGTTTTTT. This gives the protein CASSQERGAGGNTGELFF.

The chain is built from TRBV28 and TRBJ2-7, with 11 bases lining up with TRBD1. From germline, CDR1 is MDHEN and CDR2 SYDVKM. V trimming: 5 bases; J trimming: 2 bases; junction bases outside the gene matches: 8. This CDR3 contains 16 residues. CDR3 coding DNA: TGTGCCAGCAGTCAGGGGACAGGGGGATATACCTACGAGCAGTACTTC. This gives the protein CASSQGTGGYTYEQYF. Full variable domain (rest looked up from reference TRBV28 and TRBJ2-7): DVKVTQSSRYLVKRTGEKVFLECVQDMDHENMFWYRQDPGLGLRLIYFSYDVKMKEKGDIPEGYSVSREKKERFSLILESASTNQTSMYLCASSQGTGGYTYEQYFGPGTRLTVT.

The genes are TRBV5-1 and TRBJ2-5; TRBD1 agrees at 10 bases. The CDR3 extends over 18 amino acids. Trimming took 4 bases from V and 4 from J; bases not matched to a gene: 16. The germline V gene encodes CDR1 SGHRS and CDR2 YFSETQ. CDR3 sequence (DNA): TGCGCCAGCAGCCCGGGGGTTTCGGGACAGGGGAAGGGAGAGACCCAGTACTTC. It translates to CASSPGVSGQGKGETQYF.

V gene TRBV5-4 combines with J gene TRBJ1-6, with D maybe TRBD1 (5 bases). CDR3 length: 17 residues. Trimming took 3 bases from V and 0 from J, leaving 13 bases between them. Germline CDR1 SGHNT, CDR2 YYREEE (reference sequence). CDR3 loop: CASSSLTADSYNSPLHF. CDR3 bases: TGTGCCAGCAGCTCCTTGACAGCCGACTCCTATAATTCACCCCTCCACTTT.

V usage is TRBV7-6 and J usage is TRBJ2-7; D might be TRBD2 (5 bases). This CDR3 contains 14 residues. The germline V gene encodes CDR1 SGHVS and CDR2 FNYEAQ. The V end was cut by 1 base, the J end by 5 bases, with 12 bases between. CDR3 in DNA: TGTGCCAGCAGCTTAGGAGAGGGAGCGGACGAGCAGTACTTC. Residues: CASSLGEGADEQYF.

This clonotype has ten or more counts. The chain recombines TRBV7-6 with TRBJ2-7; D is undetermined. The germline V and J ends were trimmed by 4 bases and 2 bases, with 6 bases remaining between them. Germline loops: CDR1 SGHVS, CDR2 FNYEAQ. There are 12 residues in the CDR3. CDR3 protein: CASSYHPYEQYF. The CDR3 DNA follows: TGTGCCAGCAGCTACCATCCCTACGAGCAGTACTTC.

In its sample, this clonotype was seen a few times. Relative to the germline gene, one junction end is altered; a read error may explain this. The J gene is TRBJ2-2, the V gene TRBV7-9, with TRBD2 as a possible D gene (6 bases). CDR3 length: 15 amino acids. CDR1 is SEHNR, CDR2 FQNEAQ, per germline (reference sequence). This CDR3 reads CASSLANTNTGELFF. The CDR3 bases are TGTGCCAGCAGCCTAGCGAACACAAACACCGGGGAGCTGTTTTTT.

In this sample, this clonotype turned up a few times. The V gene is TRBV19, the J gene TRBJ1-5; D remains ambiguous. The CDR3 contains 15 residues. The germline gives CDR1 LNHDA, CDR2 SQIVND (reference sequence). The V and J ends lost 2 bases and 3 bases respectively, with 11 bases between them. The CDR3 spells CASSIYETVNQPQHF. The DNA of the CDR3 is TGTGCCAGTAGTATATATGAGACGGTCAATCAGCCCCAGCATTTT.

The V and J genes are TRBV6-2 or TRBV6-3 and TRBJ1-6; D unclear. The length of the CDR3 is 15 residues. V lost 3 bases and J lost 4, with 10 bases in between. Germline-derived CDR1 and CDR2 are MNHEY and SVGEGT. The CDR3 DNA follows: TGTGCCAGCAGTTATTTCGGCCGATATAATTCACCCCTCCACTTT. It is translated as CASSYFGRYNSPLHF.

There are many counts of this clonotype. The chain employs TRBV6-1 and TRBJ1-1, with D unclear. Germline V gene lookup returns CDR1 MNHNS and CDR2 SASEGT. The CDR3 contains 13 residues. Trimming took off 7 bases at V and 3 bases at J, with 12 bases between the two ends. The CDR3, as DNA: TGTGCCAGCACCCGAGTCTTCGACACTGAAGCTTTCTTT. Amino acids: CASTRVFDTEAFF.

V and J are TRBV2 and TRBJ2-7; D is unresolved. Per germline, CDR1 SNHLY and CDR2 FYNNEI. This CDR3 is 14 amino acids long. V lost 3 bases to trimming and J lost 1 base, with 10 bases between them. In nucleotides, the CDR3 is TGTGCCAGCAGTGAGCAGGATTTTTCCTACGAGCAGTACTTC. This encodes CASSEQDFSYEQYF.

The V call is TRBV4-1, the J call TRBJ1-5, with 7 bases matching TRBD1. Germline CDR1 and CDR2: MGHRA and YSYEKL. The V segment lost 0 bases and the J segment 7 bases; nucleotides outside the gene matches: 6. This CDR3 has 15 amino acids. CDR3 in amino acids: CASSQDYRGGQPQHF. CDR3 nucleotides: TGCGCCAGCAGCCAAGACTACAGGGGAGGACAGCCCCAGCATTTT.

The chain employs TRBV5-4 and TRBJ2-7; D is uncertain. V was pared by 2 bases and J by 4 bases, with 10 bases between. The CDR3 totals 13 residues. Germline values: CDR1 SGHNT, CDR2 YYREEE (reference sequence). CDR3 residues: CASSFTAQYEQYF. As DNA, the CDR3 is TGTGCCAGCAGCTTTACGGCTCAGTACGAGCAGTACTTC. The whole variable domain, filled in from reference TRBV5-4 and TRBJ2-7, reads ETGVTQSPTHLIKTRGQQVTLRCSSQSGHNTVSWYQQALGQGPQFIFQYYREEENGRGNFPPRFSGLQFPNYSSELNVNALELDDSALYLCASSFTAQYEQYFGPGTRLTVT.

This clonotype appeared many times. V and J are TRBV7-6 and TRBJ2-1; 9 positions match TRBD2. Per the germline V gene, CDR1 is SGHVS and CDR2 is FNYEAQ. The CDR3 runs to 15 residues. J lost 9 bases, V lost 1 base, and 7 bases had no gene match. The DNA of the CDR3 is TGTGCCAGCAGCTTAGTAGCGGCGGGAGGGTTTGAGCAGTTCTTC. It codes for CASSLVAAGGFEQFF.